This T cell receptor beta chain was documented in a study of T cell clonality in common variable immunodeficiency. Study-wide results and limits: In common variable immunodeficiency, TCR beta chains reportedly carried fewer deletions and N-nucleotide insertions.

V dropped 3 bases and J dropped 4; count of bases not matched to a gene: 6. This CDR3 has 15 amino acids. In germline, CDR1 is SGHNT, CDR2 YYREEE (reference sequence). CVID and control samples used equivalent genomic DNA input. This table comes from immunoSEQ multiplex PCR, and its TCRdb copy is limited to in-frame clones, with some not included. The record shows about 34,000 clones for this sample, with no singletons present. This clone appeared many times. Antigen: not known. The read terminates 3 residues ahead of where the CDR3 ends, so the germline J gene completes it. Both groups were predominantly of Caucasian heritage.

The TCR comes from a person aged 18 to 75 in good health. V and J are TRBV5-4 and TRBJ2-5, with 10 bases identical to TRBD1. The sequenced sample consisted of peripheral blood mononuclear cells. The CDR3 here is CASSWSRDRGETQYF. CDR3 DNA, as far as it was read: TGTGCCAGCAGCTGGTCCCGGGACAGGGGAGAGACC.